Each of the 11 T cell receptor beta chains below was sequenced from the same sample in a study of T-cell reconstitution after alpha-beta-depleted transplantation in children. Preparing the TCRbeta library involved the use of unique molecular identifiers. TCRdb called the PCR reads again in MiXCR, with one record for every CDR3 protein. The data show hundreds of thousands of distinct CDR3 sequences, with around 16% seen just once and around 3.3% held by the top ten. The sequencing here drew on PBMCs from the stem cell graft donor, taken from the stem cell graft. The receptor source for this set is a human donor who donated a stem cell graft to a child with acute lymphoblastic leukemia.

CDR3 residues: CATSEGGREIANEQYF. The CDR3 DNA sequence: TGTGCCACCAGCGAGGGGGGGCGGGAGATCGCCAACGAGCAGTACTTC. J is TRBJ2-7 and V is TRBV15, with D perhaps TRBD2 (7 bases). The CDR3 consists of 16 residues. V lost 5 bases and J lost 5, with 22 bases in between. The germline V gene encodes CDR1 LNHNV and CDR2 YYDKDF (reference sequence).

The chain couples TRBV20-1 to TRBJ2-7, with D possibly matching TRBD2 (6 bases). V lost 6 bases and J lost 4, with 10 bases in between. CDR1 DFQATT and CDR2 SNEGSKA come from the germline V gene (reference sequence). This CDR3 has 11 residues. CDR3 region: CSADLAYEQYF. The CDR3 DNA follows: TGCAGTGCCGATCTAGCGTACGAGCAGTACTTC.

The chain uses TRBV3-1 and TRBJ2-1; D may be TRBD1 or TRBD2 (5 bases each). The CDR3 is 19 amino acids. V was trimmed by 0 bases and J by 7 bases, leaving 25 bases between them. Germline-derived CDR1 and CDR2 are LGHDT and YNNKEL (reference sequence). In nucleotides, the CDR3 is TGTGCCAGCAGCCAAGATAGGGCCCTATGGGTATCCGGGGCGAATGAGCAGTTCTTC. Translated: CASSQDRALWVSGANEQFF.

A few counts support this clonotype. CDR3 bases: TGTGCCAGCAGCTTACGACAGGGAGAATCGGCAGATACGCAGTATTTT. Its translation is CASSLRQGESADTQYF. The genes are TRBV7-6 and TRBJ2-3; 7 bases fit TRBD1. The CDR3 loop spans 16 amino acids. Germline loops: CDR1 SGHVS, CDR2 FNYEAQ. V was pared by 2 bases and J by 4 bases, with 9 bases of the junction left unmatched.

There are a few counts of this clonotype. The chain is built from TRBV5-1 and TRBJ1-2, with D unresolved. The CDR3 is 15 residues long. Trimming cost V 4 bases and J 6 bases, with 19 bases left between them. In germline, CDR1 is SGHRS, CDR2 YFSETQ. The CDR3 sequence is CASSLPTLGRDGYTF. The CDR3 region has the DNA TGCGCCAGCAGCCTACCTACACTAGGGAGGGATGGCTACACCTTC.

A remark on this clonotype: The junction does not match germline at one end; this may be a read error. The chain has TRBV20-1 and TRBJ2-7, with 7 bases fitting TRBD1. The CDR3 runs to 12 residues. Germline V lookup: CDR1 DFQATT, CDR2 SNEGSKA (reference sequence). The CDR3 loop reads CSARDLDDRVGF. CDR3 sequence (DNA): TGCAGTGCTAGAGATCTTGATGACAGGGTAGGCTTC.

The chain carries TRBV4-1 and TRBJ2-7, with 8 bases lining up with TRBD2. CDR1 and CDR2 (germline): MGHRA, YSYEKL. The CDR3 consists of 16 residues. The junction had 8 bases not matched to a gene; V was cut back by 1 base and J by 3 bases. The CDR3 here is CASSQGKLAESYEQYF. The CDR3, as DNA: TGCGCCAGCAGCCAAGGCAAACTAGCGGAGAGCTACGAGCAGTACTTC.

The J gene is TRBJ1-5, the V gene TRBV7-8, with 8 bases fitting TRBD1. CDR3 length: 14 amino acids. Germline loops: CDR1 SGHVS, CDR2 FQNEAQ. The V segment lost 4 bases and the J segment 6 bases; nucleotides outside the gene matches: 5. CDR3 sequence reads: CASSYQGAGQPQHF. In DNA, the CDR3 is TGTGCCAGCAGCTATCAGGGGGCTGGTCAGCCCCAGCATTTT.

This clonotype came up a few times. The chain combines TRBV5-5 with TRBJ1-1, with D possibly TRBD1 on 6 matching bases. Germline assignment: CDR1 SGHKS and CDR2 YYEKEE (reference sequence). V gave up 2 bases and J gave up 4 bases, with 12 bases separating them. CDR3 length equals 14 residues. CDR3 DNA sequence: TGTGCCAGCAGCTTTTTACAGGGATCCACTGAAGCTTTCTTT. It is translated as CASSFLQGSTEAFF.

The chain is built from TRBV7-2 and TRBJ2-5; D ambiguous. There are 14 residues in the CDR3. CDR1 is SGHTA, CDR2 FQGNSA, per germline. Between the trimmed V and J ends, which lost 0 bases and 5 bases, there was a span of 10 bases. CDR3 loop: CASSLAGPLETQYF. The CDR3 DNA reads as TGTGCCAGCAGCTTAGCAGGGCCATTGGAGACCCAGTACTTC.

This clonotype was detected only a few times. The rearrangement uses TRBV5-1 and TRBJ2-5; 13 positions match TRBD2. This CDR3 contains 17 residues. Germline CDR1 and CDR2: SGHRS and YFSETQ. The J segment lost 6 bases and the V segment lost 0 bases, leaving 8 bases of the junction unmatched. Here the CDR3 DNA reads TGCGCCAGCAGCTTGGAGACTAGCGGGAGGATAAGGAAGACCCAGTACTTC. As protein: CASSLETSGRIRKTQYF.